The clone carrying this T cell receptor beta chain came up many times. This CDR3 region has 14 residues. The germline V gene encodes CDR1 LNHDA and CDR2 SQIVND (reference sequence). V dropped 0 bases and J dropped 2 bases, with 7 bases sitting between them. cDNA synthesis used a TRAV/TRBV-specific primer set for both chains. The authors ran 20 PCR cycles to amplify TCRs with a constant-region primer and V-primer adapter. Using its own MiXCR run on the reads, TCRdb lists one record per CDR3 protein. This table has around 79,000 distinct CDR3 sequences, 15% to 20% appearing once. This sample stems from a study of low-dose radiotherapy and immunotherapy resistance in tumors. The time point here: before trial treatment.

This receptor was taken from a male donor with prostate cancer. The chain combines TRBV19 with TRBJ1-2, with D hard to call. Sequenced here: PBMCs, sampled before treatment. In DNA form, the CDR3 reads TGTGCCAGTAGTATAGACTCAGCGAACTATGGCTACACCTTC. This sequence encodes CASSIDSANYGYTF.